This TCR beta chain was identified in a study of blood T cell repertoires in COVID-19. Across the whole study: The origin of the acute and convalescent COVID-19 samples was the United States, Italy and Spain. T cells, B-cell-depleted T cells, or PBMCs provided the cDNA or gDNA that served as material.

V lost 3 bases and J 5 bases, leaving 4 bases between the germline ends. Looked up from germline, CDR1 is PRHDT and CDR2 is FYEKMQ (reference sequence). The length of the CDR3 is 11 residues. In the original analysis: From reference gene primer amplification, estimates of nucleated cell counts were derived. Clones were read by immunoSEQ multiplex PCR, and TCRdb kept only the in-frame ones, dropping some. V, J and clone size reflect that table, while D and trimming were determined from the DNA. Of some 240,000 clones listed, roughly 89% were seen once; the top ten hold 1.5% to 1.7%. Points on this clone: Different DNA sequences within this sample yield the same CDR3.

The chain employs TRBV13 and TRBJ1-1; no definite D call. The source is a woman aged 35 to 49 who had recovered from COVID-19. Sequences were obtained from peripheral blood. CDR3: CASSLRTEAFF. The CDR3 coding sequence is TGTGCCAGCAGCTTGCGGACTGAAGCTTTCTTT.